The 11 T cell receptor beta chains reported below all come from one sample, sequenced in a study of T cell responses to AZD1222 COVID-19 vaccine. TCRdb keeps only in-frame clones here, not all; method: immunoSEQ multiplex PCR. The sample comprises under 250,000 clones, approximately 94% of which are singletons, and 0.9% to 1.1% rests with the top ten. Sample: peripheral blood, taken on day 0 of MenACWY control vaccination. The receptor set was obtained from an adult in good health.

The J gene is TRBJ2-3, the V gene TRBV4-2, with D possibly matching TRBD2 (7 bases). Trimming took 0 bases from V and 5 from J, leaving 15 bases between them. The CDR3 has 16 residues. The germline gives CDR1 LGHNA, CDR2 YNFKEQ. Here the CDR3 DNA reads TGTGCCAGCAGCCAAGACCGTGCGGGGGCACGAGATACGCAGTATTTT. It encodes CASSQDRAGARDTQYF.

This clone was detected only once. This chain joins TRBV2 and TRBJ2-3; 8 bases fit TRBD1. Germline CDR1 and CDR2: SNHLY and FYNNEI. Trimming removed 5 bases from V and 6 bases from J; junction bases left unmatched: 16. The CDR3 runs 17 residues. The CDR3 loop is CASSPGLDRAGSDTQYF. The CDR3 DNA reads as TGTGCCAGCAGTCCAGGCCTGGACAGGGCTGGGTCGGATACGCAGTATTTT.

The CDR3 here is CASSQGGIAEAFF. CDR3 nucleotide sequence: TGTGCCAGCAGCCAAGGGGGTATCGCCGAAGCTTTCTTT. This rearrangement joins TRBV4-2 to TRBJ1-1; unclear D gene. The germline V gene encodes CDR1 LGHNA and CDR2 YNFKEQ. The CDR3 contains 13 residues. The V and J ends lost 1 base and 8 bases respectively, with 11 bases between them.

V gene TRBV7-6 combines with J gene TRBJ2-1; 7 nucleotides align to TRBD1. The germline gives CDR1 SGHVS, CDR2 FNYEAQ. V shed 3 bases, J shed 16 bases, and the junction held 6 bases outside the gene matches. This CDR3 region has 11 residues. The CDR3 spells CASSFTGVQFF. DNA of the CDR3: TGTGCCAGCAGCTTCACAGGGGTTCAATTCTTC. The full variable domain, rest sourced from reference TRBV7-6 and TRBJ2-1, is GAGVSQSPRYKVTKRGQDVALRCDPISGHVSLYWYRQALGQGPEFLTYFNYEAQQDKSGLPNDRFSAERPEGSISTLTIQRTEQRDSAMYRCASSFTGVQFFGPGTRLTVL.

For the CDR3, the DNA is TGTGCCAGCAGCGTAGATTATAGGCGATCGGGCGCTGAAGCTTTCTTT. Its translation: CASSVDYRRSGAEAFF. This chain links TRBV9 with TRBJ1-1; D is undetermined. There are 16 residues in the CDR3. Germline V CDR1 and CDR2: SGDLS, YYNGEE. The germline V and J ends were trimmed by 0 bases and 6 bases, with 18 bases remaining between them.

This clone was observed a handful of times. The chain carries TRBV19 and TRBJ2-7; the D call may be TRBD1 or TRBD2 (6 bases each). V lost 4 bases and J lost 0, with 10 bases in between. CDR1 LNHDA and CDR2 SQIVND come from the germline V gene (reference sequence). The CDR3 sequence is 14 residues long. The DNA of the CDR3 is TGTGCCAGTAGTAAGGGGGGCTCCTCCTACGAGCAGTACTTC. This encodes CASSKGGSSYEQYF.

The chain carries TRBV2 and TRBJ1-1, with a weak D call TRBD1 (5 bases). The CDR3 is 13 residues long. Between the trimmed V and J ends, which lost 4 bases and 4 bases, there was a span of 10 bases. CDR1 SNHLY and CDR2 FYNNEI come from the germline V gene. DNA for the CDR3: TGTGCCAGCAGTGTCGTAAGGGGCACTGAAGCTTTCTTT. Its translation: CASSVVRGTEAFF.

This clone came up a few times. V gene TRBV4-1 combines with J gene TRBJ2-5; D gene uncertain. The CDR3 runs 12 residues. Germline CDR1 is MGHRA and CDR2 is YSYEKL. Trimming pared 0 bases from V and 5 bases from J, leaving 4 bases between. CDR3 sequence: CASSQEGETQYF. CDR3 in DNA: TGCGCCAGCAGCCAAGAAGGGGAGACCCAGTACTTC.

This chain connects TRBV4-1 to TRBJ1-4; D is unresolved. CDR1 and CDR2 from the germline V gene are MGHRA and YSYEKL. The CDR3 contains 15 residues. The germline V and J ends were trimmed by 4 bases and 13 bases, with 22 bases remaining between them. DNA for the CDR3: TGCGCCAGCAGCCTCAAGGTGGGCTGGGCTGATCTACTGTTTTTT. It specifies CASSLKVGWADLLFF.

This clone turned up a few times. This chain uses TRBV28 with TRBJ1-1; 7 positions agree with TRBD1. V lost 5 bases, J lost 1 base, and 10 bases stayed unmatched. Per the germline V gene, CDR1 is MDHEN and CDR2 is SYDVKM. The CDR3 is 16 residues long. The CDR3 reads CASSGTAGTENTEAFF. Written as DNA, the CDR3 is TGTGCCAGCAGTGGTACAGCCGGGACAGAGAACACTGAAGCTTTCTTT.

The genes are TRBV4-3 and TRBJ2-2; D gene ambiguous. The CDR3 spans 14 residues. From germline, CDR1 is LGHNA and CDR2 YSLEER. Trimming left V 1 base short and J 1 base short, with 4 bases between. DNA for the CDR3: TGCGCCAGCAGCCAAGTGCGGAACACCGGGGAGCTGTTTTTT. It translates to CASSQVRNTGELFF.